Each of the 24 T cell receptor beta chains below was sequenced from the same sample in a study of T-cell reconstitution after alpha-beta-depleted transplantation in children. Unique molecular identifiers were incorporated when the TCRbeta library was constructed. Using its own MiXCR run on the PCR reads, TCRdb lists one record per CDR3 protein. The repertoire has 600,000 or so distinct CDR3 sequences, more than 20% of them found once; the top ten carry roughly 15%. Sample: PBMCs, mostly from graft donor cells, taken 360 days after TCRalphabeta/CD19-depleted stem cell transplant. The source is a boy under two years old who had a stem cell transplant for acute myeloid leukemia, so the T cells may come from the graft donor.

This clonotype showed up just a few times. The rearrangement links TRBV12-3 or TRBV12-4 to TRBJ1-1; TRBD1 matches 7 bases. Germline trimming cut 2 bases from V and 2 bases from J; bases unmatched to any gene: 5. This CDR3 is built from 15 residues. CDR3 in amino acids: CASSLTGTENTEAFF. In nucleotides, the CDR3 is TGTGCCAGCAGTTTAACCGGGACAGAAAACACTGAAGCTTTCTTT.

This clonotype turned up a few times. The CDR3 region has the DNA TGTGCCAGCAGCCAGTACATAGGGCAGGAGCAAGAGACCCAGTACTTC. Translating it yields CASSQYIGQEQETQYF. The rearrangement joins TRBV4-2 to TRBJ2-5; no firm D call. The CDR3 totals 16 residues. Germline V lookup: CDR1 LGHNA, CDR2 YNFKEQ. V was shortened by 3 bases and J by 2 bases, with 16 bases between the two germline ends.

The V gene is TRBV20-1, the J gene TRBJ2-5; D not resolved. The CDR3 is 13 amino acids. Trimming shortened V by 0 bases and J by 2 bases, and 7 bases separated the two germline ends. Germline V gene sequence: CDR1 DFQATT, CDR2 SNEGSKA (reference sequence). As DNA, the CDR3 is TGCAGTGCTAGAGAGGCAGAGCAAGAGACCCAGTACTTC. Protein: CSAREAEQETQYF.

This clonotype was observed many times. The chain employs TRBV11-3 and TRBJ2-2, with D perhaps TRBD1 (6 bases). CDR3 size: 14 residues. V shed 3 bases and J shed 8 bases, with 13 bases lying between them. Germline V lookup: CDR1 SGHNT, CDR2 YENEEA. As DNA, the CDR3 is TGTGCCAGCAGCTTCTCGACCACAGGGGGGGAGCTGTTTTTT. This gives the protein CASSFSTTGGELFF.

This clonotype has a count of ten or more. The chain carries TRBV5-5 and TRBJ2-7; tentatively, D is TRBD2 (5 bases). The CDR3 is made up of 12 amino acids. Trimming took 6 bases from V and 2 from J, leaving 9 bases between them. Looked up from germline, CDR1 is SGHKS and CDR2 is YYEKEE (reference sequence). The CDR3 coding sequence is TGTGCCAGCAACTCCGGGGCCTACGAGCAGTACTTC. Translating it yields CASNSGAYEQYF.

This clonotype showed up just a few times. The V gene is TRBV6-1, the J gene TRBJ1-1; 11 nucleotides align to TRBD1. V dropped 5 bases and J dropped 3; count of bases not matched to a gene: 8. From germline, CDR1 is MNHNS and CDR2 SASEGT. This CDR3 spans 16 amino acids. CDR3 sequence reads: CASSRRTGGSHTEAFF. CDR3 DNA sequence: TGTGCCAGCAGTCGCCGGACAGGGGGCTCTCACACTGAAGCTTTCTTT.

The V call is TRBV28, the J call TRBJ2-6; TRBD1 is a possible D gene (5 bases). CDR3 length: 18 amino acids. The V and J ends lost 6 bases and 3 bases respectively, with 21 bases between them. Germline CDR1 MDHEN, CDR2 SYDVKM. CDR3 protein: CASRPLDSPTNGANVLTF. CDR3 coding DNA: TGTGCCAGCAGACCTCTTGACAGCCCTACTAATGGGGCCAACGTCCTGACTTTC.

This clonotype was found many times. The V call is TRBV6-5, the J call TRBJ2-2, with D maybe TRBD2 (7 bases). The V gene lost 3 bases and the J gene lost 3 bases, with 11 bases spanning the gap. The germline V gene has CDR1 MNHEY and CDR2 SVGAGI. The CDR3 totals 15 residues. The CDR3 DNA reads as TGTGCCAGCAGTTATGGGGGGGGCCACACCGGGGAGCTGTTTTTT. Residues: CASSYGGGHTGELFF.

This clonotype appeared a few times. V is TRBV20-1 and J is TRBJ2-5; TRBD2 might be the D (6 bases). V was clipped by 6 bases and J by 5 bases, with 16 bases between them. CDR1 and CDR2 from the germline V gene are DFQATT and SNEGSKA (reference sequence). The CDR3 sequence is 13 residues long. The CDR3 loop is CSARRAGTETQYF. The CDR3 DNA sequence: TGCAGTGCGCGACGGGCGGGGACGGAGACCCAGTACTTC.

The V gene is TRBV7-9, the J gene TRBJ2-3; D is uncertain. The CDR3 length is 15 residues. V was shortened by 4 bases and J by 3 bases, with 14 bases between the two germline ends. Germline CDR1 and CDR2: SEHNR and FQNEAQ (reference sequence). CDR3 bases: TGTGCCAGCAGCTCCAGGTCCCGCCAGACAGATACGCAGTATTTT. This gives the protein CASSSRSRQTDTQYF.

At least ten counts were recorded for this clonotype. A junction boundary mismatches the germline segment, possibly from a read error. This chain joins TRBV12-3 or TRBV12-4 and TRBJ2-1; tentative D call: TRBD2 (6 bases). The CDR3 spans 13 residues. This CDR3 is CASSYRVEGPGCF. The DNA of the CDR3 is TGTGCCAGCAGTTATCGGGTGGAGGGGCCCGGGTGCTTC.

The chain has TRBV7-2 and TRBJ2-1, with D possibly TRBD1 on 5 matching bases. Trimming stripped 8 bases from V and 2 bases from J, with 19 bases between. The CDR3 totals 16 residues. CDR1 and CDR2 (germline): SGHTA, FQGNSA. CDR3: CASSRVGPSTYNEQFF. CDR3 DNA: TGTGCCAGCTCCCGTGTGGGGCCGTCTACCTACAATGAGCAGTTCTTC.

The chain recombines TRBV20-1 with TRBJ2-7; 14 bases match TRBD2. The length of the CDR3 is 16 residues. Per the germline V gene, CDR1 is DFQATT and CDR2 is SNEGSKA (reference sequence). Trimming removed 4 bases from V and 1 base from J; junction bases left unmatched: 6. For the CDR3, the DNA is TGCAGTGCTACCGTGACTAGCGGGGGGGCGTCCTACGAGCAGTACGTC. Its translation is CSATVTSGGASYEQYV.

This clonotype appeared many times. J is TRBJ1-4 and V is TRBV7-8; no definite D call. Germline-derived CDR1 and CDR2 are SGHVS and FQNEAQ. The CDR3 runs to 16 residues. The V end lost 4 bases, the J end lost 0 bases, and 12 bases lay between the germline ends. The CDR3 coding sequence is TGTGCCAGCAGCTACCAAAACAAACCAACTAATGAAAAACTGTTTTTT. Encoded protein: CASSYQNKPTNEKLFF.

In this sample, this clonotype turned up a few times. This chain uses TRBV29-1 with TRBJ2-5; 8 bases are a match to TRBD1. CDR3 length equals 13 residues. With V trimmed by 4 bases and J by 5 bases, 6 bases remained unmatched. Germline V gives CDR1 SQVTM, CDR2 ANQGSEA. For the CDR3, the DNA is TGCAGCGTTGCGGCAGGGGGCGAGGAGACCCAGTACTTC. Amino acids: CSVAAGGEETQYF.

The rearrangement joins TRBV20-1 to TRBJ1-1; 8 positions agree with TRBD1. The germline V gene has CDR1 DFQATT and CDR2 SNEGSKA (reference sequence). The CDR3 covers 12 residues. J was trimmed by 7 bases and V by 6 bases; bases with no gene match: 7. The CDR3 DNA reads TGCAGTGCAGGCAGGGGGCGGGATGAAGCTTTCTTT. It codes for CSAGRGRDEAFF.

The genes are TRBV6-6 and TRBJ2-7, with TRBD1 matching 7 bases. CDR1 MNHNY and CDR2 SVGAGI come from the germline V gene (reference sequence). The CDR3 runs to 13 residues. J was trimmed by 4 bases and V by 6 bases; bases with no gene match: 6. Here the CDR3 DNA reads TGTGCCAGCAGACAGGGGATTTTTTACGAGCAGTACGTC. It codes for CASRQGIFYEQYV.

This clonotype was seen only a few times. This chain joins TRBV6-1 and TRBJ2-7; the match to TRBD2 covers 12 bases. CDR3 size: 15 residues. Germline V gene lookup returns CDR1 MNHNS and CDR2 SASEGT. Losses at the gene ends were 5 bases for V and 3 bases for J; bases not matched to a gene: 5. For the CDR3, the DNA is TGTGCCAGCAGTAAACTAGCGGGGGGTATCTACGAGCAGTACTTC. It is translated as CASSKLAGGIYEQYF.

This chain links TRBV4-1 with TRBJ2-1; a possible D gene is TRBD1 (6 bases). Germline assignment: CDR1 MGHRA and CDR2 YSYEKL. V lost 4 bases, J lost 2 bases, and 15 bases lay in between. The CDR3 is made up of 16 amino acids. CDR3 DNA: TGCGCCAGCAGCCTTAGAGACAGGAGTGCCTACAATGAGCAGTTCTTC. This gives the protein CASSLRDRSAYNEQFF.

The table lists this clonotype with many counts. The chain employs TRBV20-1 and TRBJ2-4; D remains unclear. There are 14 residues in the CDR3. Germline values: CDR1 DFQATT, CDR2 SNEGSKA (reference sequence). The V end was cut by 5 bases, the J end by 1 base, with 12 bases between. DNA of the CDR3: TGCAGTGCTCCCTGGGCAAGGGCCAAAAACATTCAGTACTTC. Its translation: CSAPWARAKNIQYF.

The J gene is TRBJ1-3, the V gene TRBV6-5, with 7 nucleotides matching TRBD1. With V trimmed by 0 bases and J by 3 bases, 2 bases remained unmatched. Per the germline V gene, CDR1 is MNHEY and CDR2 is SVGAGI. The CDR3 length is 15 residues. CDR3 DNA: TGTGCCAGCAGTTACTCTGGGACAGTTGGAAACACCATATATTTT. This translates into CASSYSGTVGNTIYF.

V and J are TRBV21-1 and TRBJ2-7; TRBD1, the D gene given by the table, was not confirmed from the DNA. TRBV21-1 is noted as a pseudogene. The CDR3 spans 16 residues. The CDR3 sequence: CASSNPNDSHPYEQYV. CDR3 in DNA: TGTGCCAGCAGCAACCCCAACGACAGTCACCCCTACGAGCAGTACGTC.

The CDR3 loop is CSARDTSYEQYV. The DNA for the CDR3 is TGCAGTGCTAGAGATACAAGCTACGAGCAGTACGTC. The V call is TRBV20-1, the J call TRBJ2-7; D unresolved. In germline, CDR1 is DFQATT, CDR2 SNEGSKA (reference sequence). The CDR3 sequence is 12 residues long. The V gene lost 0 bases and the J gene lost 3 bases, with 6 bases spanning the gap.

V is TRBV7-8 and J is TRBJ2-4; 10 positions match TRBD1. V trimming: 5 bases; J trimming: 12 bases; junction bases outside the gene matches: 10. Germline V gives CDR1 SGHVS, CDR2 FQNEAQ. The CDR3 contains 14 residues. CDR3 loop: CASSRRDRGLAQYF. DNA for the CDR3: TGTGCCAGCAGCCGCAGGGACAGGGGCTTAGCTCAGTACTTC.